This T cell receptor (beta chain) came from a study of T cell repertoires in cytomegalovirus infection. Across the whole study: Public TCR beta signatures marked donors with CMV infection and the matching HLA.

This clonotype was seen at least ten times. The antigen is not known. Germline V gene data show CDR1 as MNHEY and CDR2 as SMNVEV (reference sequence). The CDR3 sequence is 13 residues long. Deletions cut 2 bases from V and 1 base from J, with 5 bases between. TCRdb re-derived calls from the reads in MiXCR, one entry per CDR3 protein. This table has roughly 230,000 distinct CDR3 sequences, approximately 15% appearing once. Study-level findings and limits: CMV-specific TCR beta clonotypes restricted by HLA-C dominated the ex vivo response. Cumulative frequency of public TCR beta families picked out carriers of CMV plus the relevant HLA.

The chain couples TRBV27 to TRBJ2-5; unclear D gene. The clonotype originates from a human donor in good health (CMV status not recorded). Some clones in this sample may be carry-over from other donors' samples. The sequenced sample consisted of CD8+ T cells from PBMCs. The CDR3 nucleotides are TGTGCCAGCAGTTTAACAGTCCAAGAGACCCAGTACTTC. It translates to CASSLTVQETQYF.